This T cell receptor (beta chain) was sequenced in a study of blood T cell repertoires in COVID-19. The wider study: Samples taken during acute and convalescent COVID-19 were collected in the United States, Italy and Spain.

The ends were cut back, 4 bases at V and 4 bases at J, with 8 bases in the middle. Germline-derived CDR1 and CDR2 are SEHNR and FQNEAQ (reference sequence). The CDR3 consists of 14 residues. In the source study's methods: Amplifying reference gene primers gave estimates of nucleated cell counts. Assay: immunoSEQ multiplex PCR; the TCRdb copy retains only in-frame clones and omits some. The V and J calls and clone size were taken over from that table, and D and trimming were inferred from the DNA. The data show under 100,000 clones, roughly 87% seen once. This clonotype was obtained from a male donor with acute or convalescent COVID-19. The J gene is TRBJ1-6, the V gene TRBV7-9; perhaps TRBD1 as D (5 bases). Source material: peripheral blood. The CDR3: CASSSQGYNSPLHF. In nucleotides, the CDR3 is TGTGCCAGCAGCTCCCAGGGTTATAATTCACCCCTCCACTTT.